This entry lists 32 T cell receptor beta chains sequenced from one sample in a study of T cell responses to AZD1222 COVID-19 vaccine (TCRdb year 2021). The sample's time point label is to be understood as: baseline before first vaccination. The library came from the immunoSEQ multiplex PCR assay. The table was pulled from immuneACCESS by TCRdb, which kept in-frame rearrangements only. Such tables lose some clones; where checked, under half of the loss comes from unresolved V genes, and the rest has no known cause. A total of approximately 90,000 clones appear in this sample, about 89% of them only once. Roughly 4% of the sample rests with the top ten. The sample in question was peripheral blood, obtained on day 0 of AZD1222 vaccination. These TCRs come from an adult in good health.

V and J are TRBV10-3 and TRBJ2-7; 7 bases map to TRBD2. CDR3 size: 15 residues. Losses at the gene ends were 0 bases for V and 7 bases for J; bases not matched to a gene: 9. Germline-derived CDR1 and CDR2 are ENHRY and SYGVKD. CDR3 sequence reads: CAISESEGRRGEQYF. The DNA for the CDR3 is TGTGCCATCAGTGAGTCAGAAGGCCGGCGGGGGGAGCAGTACTTC.

This clone was counted between two and nine times. The genes are TRBV3-1 (or the pseudogene TRBV3-2) and TRBJ1-5; 9 bases map to TRBD1. Germline loops: CDR1 LGHDT, CDR2 YNNKEL (reference sequence). V lost 3 bases, J lost 4 bases, and 1 base stayed unmatched. The CDR3 length is 14 residues. CDR3 sequence (DNA): TGTGCCAGCAGCCAGGACAGGGGTAATCAGCCCCAGCATTTT. Translated: CASSQDRGNQPQHF.

The CDR3 bases are TGTGCCAGCAGTTACGCCAGGGTTGAGTACTTC. This translates into CASSYARVEYF. The rearrangement uses TRBV6-2 or TRBV6-3 and TRBJ2-4; D might be TRBD1 (5 bases). The CDR3 consists of 11 residues. Germline CDR1 reads MNHEY; CDR2 reads SVGEGT. Trimming stripped 2 bases from V and 14 bases from J, with 10 bases between.

CDR3 in amino acids: CASSSHAGAFF. The CDR3 DNA follows: TGTGCCAGCAGCTCGCACGCGGGGGCTTTCTTT. This chain links TRBV5-8 with TRBJ1-1; no definite D call. Germline lookup yields CDR1 SGHTS and CDR2 YDEGEE. This CDR3 has 11 residues. V was clipped by 3 bases and J by 11 bases, with 11 bases between them.

The rearrangement uses TRBV18 and TRBJ1-1; D is possibly TRBD1 (5 bases). Germline-derived CDR1 and CDR2 are KGHSH and LQKENI. V dropped 3 bases and J dropped 7 bases, with 15 bases sitting between them. CDR3 length: 14 residues. This CDR3 reads CASSPGGDGGEAFF. CDR3 coding DNA: TGTGCCAGCTCACCTGGGGGGGACGGAGGTGAAGCTTTCTTT.

The rearrangement links TRBV3-1 (or the pseudogene TRBV3-2) to TRBJ1-1; possible D gene TRBD1, 6 bases. The CDR3 consists of 14 residues. The V gene lost 2 bases and the J gene lost 1 base, with 8 bases spanning the gap. Germline-derived CDR1 and CDR2 are LGHDT and YNNKEL (reference sequence). The DNA for the CDR3 is TGTGCCAGCAGCCAATGGGACACGAACACTGAAGCTTTCTTT. Protein: CASSQWDTNTEAFF.

A single count supports this clone. The chain is built from TRBV12-3 or TRBV12-4 and TRBJ2-7; D gene unclear. With 0 bases removed from V and 9 bases from J, the gap between germline ends came to 6 bases. The CDR3 runs 11 residues. This chain's CDR3 is CASSLAVRQYF. CDR3 DNA sequence: TGTGCCAGCAGTTTAGCGGTACGGCAGTACTTC.

The chain combines TRBV10-2 with TRBJ1-5; 7 nucleotides align to TRBD1. The CDR3 is 15 residues long. J lost 3 bases, V lost 2 bases, and 4 bases had no gene match. Germline CDR1 reads WSHSY; CDR2 reads SAAADI. This chain's CDR3 is CASSEGTGVNQPQHF. The CDR3 DNA reads TGCGCCAGCAGTGAGGGCACAGGGGTCAATCAGCCCCAGCATTTT.

The chain employs TRBV9 and TRBJ1-1, with D possibly being TRBD1 (5 bases). Germline loops: CDR1 SGDLS, CDR2 YYNGEE. CDR3 length equals 15 residues. Trimming pared 2 bases from V and 6 bases from J, leaving 17 bases between. CDR3 bases: TGTGCCAGCAGCGTGGACACTGGTTCGCGGTCTGAAGCTTTCTTT. This translates into CASSVDTGSRSEAFF.

The chain uses TRBV6-1 and TRBJ1-6, with D possibly being TRBD1 (6 bases). The CDR3 spans 17 residues. V shed 1 base and J shed 0 bases, with 10 bases lying between them. The germline CDR1 and CDR2 sequences are MNHNS and SASEGT. The CDR3 here is CASSEGGPSSYNSPLHF. In DNA, the CDR3 is TGTGCCAGCAGTGAAGGGGGGCCTAGCTCCTATAATTCACCCCTCCACTTT.

The V call is TRBV19, the J call TRBJ1-2; 11 bases align to TRBD1. Germline-derived CDR1 and CDR2 are LNHDA and SQIVND (reference sequence). CDR3 length: 15 residues. The V gene end was trimmed by 6 bases and the J gene end by 4 bases; junction bases not matched to a gene: 7. The CDR3 DNA is TGTGCCAGTAGCATCGCCGGGACAGGGGGCTATGGCTACACCTTC. Its protein is CASSIAGTGGYGYTF.

The gene calls are TRBV5-6 and TRBJ2-1; TRBD1 agrees at 9 bases. The germline CDR1 and CDR2 sequences are SGHDT and YYEEEE. J gave up 6 bases and V 1 base, and 5 bases lay outside the gene matches. This CDR3 region has 15 residues. The CDR3 DNA follows: TGTGCCAGCAGCTTGAGAGGACAGGGGTCCAATGAGCAGTTCTTC. This encodes CASSLRGQGSNEQFF.

Written as DNA, the CDR3 is TGTGCCAGCAGTCCGCTACTAGCGGGGGGCAACAATGAGCAGTTCTTC. Amino acids: CASSPLLAGGNNEQFF. The chain carries TRBV27 and TRBJ2-1; 12 nucleotides line up with TRBD2. CDR1 and CDR2 from the germline V gene are MNHEY and SMNVEV (reference sequence). The CDR3 covers 16 residues. The ends lost 5 bases at V and 5 bases at J; junction bases unmatched: 7.

The rearrangement links TRBV7-8 to TRBJ1-2; D uncertain. Trimming took off 5 bases at V and 2 bases at J, with 6 bases between the two ends. There are 12 residues in the CDR3. In germline, CDR1 is SGHVS, CDR2 FQNEAQ. CDR3 sequence: CASSPHNYGYTF. CDR3 DNA sequence: TGTGCCAGCAGCCCGCACAACTATGGCTACACCTTC.

This clone appeared a few times. The chain combines TRBV3-1 (or the pseudogene TRBV3-2) with TRBJ1-1; no firm D call. Germline loops: CDR1 LGHDT, CDR2 YNNKEL (reference sequence). The length of the CDR3 is 16 residues. Trimming shortened V by 4 bases and J by 7 bases, and 22 bases separated the two germline ends. For the CDR3, the DNA is TGTGCCAGCAGCCGAAAATTTTCTGGGCAGCGTGGTGAAGCTTTCTTT. Translation: CASSRKFSGQRGEAFF.

V gene TRBV29-1 combines with J gene TRBJ1-2, with D maybe TRBD1 (6 bases). This CDR3 has 12 amino acids. Trimming removed 2 bases from V and 4 bases from J, with 8 bases in between. The germline CDR1 and CDR2 sequences are SQVTM and ANQGSEA. The CDR3 nucleotides read TGCAGCGTTGAACTGGGGGCCTATGGCTACACCTTC. Translated, it gives CSVELGAYGYTF.

The chain is built from TRBV7-2 and TRBJ2-7; D not certain. Germline CDR1 is SGHTA and CDR2 is FQGNSA. CDR3 size: 11 residues. Trimming took off 4 bases at V and 4 bases at J, with 5 bases between the two ends. CDR3 coding DNA: TGTGCCAGCAGCTACGAATACGAGCAGTACTTC. Translation: CASSYEYEQYF. Supplemented by reference TRBV7-2 and TRBJ2-7, the full variable domain reads GAGVSQSPSNKVTEKGKDVELRCDPISGHTALYWYRQSLGQGLEFLIYFQGNSAPDKSGLPSDRFSAERTGGSVSTLTIQRTQQEDSAVYLCASSYEYEQYFGPGTRLTVT.

This clone appeared a single time. The chain recombines TRBV6-6 with TRBJ1-1; D not certain. CDR1 and CDR2 (germline): MNHNY, SVGAGI (reference sequence). The V and J ends lost 2 bases and 1 base respectively, with 8 bases between them. The CDR3 consists of 14 residues. The CDR3 DNA reads as TGTGCCAGCAGTTACGGCGCGGGGAACACTGAAGCTTTCTTT. Translation gives CASSYGAGNTEAFF.

The table lists this clone with a count of one. The rearrangement uses TRBV19 and TRBJ1-5, with 10 bases matching TRBD1. This CDR3 contains 17 residues. The germline V gene has CDR1 LNHDA and CDR2 SQIVND (reference sequence). After removal of 5 bases from V and 2 bases from J, the junction contained 9 bases not matched to a gene. The CDR3 DNA sequence: TGTGCCAGTAGTCGTATGACAGGGGGCTCGGGCAATCAGCCCCAGCATTTT. It is translated as CASSRMTGGSGNQPQHF.

In its sample, this clone was seen once. V gene TRBV6-5 combines with J gene TRBJ1-5; 7 positions agree with TRBD1. V was clipped by 2 bases and J by 3 bases; unmatched bases: 7. Germline assignment: CDR1 MNHEY and CDR2 SVGAGI. The CDR3 contains 16 residues. The CDR3 here is CASSYPRDSFNQPQHF. As DNA, the CDR3 is TGTGCCAGCAGTTACCCCCGGGACAGCTTCAATCAGCCCCAGCATTTT.

This chain connects TRBV9 to TRBJ2-7; D is possibly TRBD2 (6 bases). This CDR3 region has 15 residues. Per germline, CDR1 SGDLS and CDR2 YYNGEE. With 2 bases removed from V and 1 base from J, the gap between germline ends came to 13 bases. This CDR3 is CASSVSDGLSYEQYF. Written as DNA, the CDR3 is TGTGCCAGCAGCGTCTCCGACGGACTATCCTACGAGCAGTACTTC.

V usage is TRBV7-9 and J usage is TRBJ1-4; the match to TRBD1 covers 9 bases. This CDR3 is built from 18 residues. CDR1 and CDR2 (germline): SEHNR, FQNEAQ (reference sequence). V lost 1 base and J lost 7; bases outside the gene matches: 13. This CDR3 reads CASSLDPHQTGGIEKLFF. CDR3 nucleotides: TGTGCCAGCAGCTTAGATCCCCATCAGACAGGGGGAATTGAAAAACTGTTTTTT.

The rearrangement links TRBV3-1 (or the pseudogene TRBV3-2) to TRBJ2-2, with 9 bases aligning to TRBD2. The CDR3 contains 18 residues. J lost 3 bases, V lost 5 bases, and 13 bases had no gene match. Germline values: CDR1 LGHDT, CDR2 YNNKEL (reference sequence). Here the CDR3 reads CASSSGPPASGDTGELFF. The CDR3, as DNA: TGTGCCAGCAGCTCAGGGCCCCCGGCTAGCGGGGACACCGGGGAGCTGTTTTTT.

This clone was detected only once. Written as DNA, the CDR3 is TGCGCCAGCAGCTTGGAGGGGGGGTCCCCCTTTGGGCAGTACTTC. The encoded protein is CASSLEGGSPFGQYF. V is TRBV5-1 and J is TRBJ2-7; D possibly corresponds to TRBD2 (7 bases). With 0 bases removed from V and 9 bases from J, the gap between germline ends came to 19 bases. The CDR3 sequence is 15 residues long. Germline-derived CDR1 and CDR2 are SGHRS and YFSETQ. The whole variable domain, filled in from reference TRBV5-1 and TRBJ2-7, reads KAGVTQTPRYLIKTRGQQVTLSCSPISGHRSVSWYQQTPGQGLQFLFEYFSETQRNKGNFPGRFSGRQFSNSRSEMNVSTLELGDSALYLCASSLEGGSPFGQYFGPGTRLTVT.

V is TRBV3-1 (or the pseudogene TRBV3-2) and J is TRBJ1-2, with a weak D call TRBD1 (5 bases). There are 15 residues in the CDR3. Germline CDR1 and CDR2: LGHDT and YNNKEL (reference sequence). V lost 5 bases and J lost 5, with 18 bases in between. The CDR3 region is CASSSRDPRFYGYTF. Written as DNA, the CDR3 is TGTGCCAGCAGCTCCCGGGACCCCCGGTTTTATGGCTACACCTTC.

The chain is built from TRBV16 and TRBJ2-2, with no clear D. V lost 1 base and J lost 3, with 3 bases in between. This CDR3 region has 13 residues. The germline V gene has CDR1 KGHSY and CDR2 FQNENV. DNA of the CDR3: TGTGCCAGCAGCCAATTCGACACCGGGGAGCTGTTTTTT. It specifies CASSQFDTGELFF.

V gene TRBV10-3 combines with J gene TRBJ2-1; D not resolved. From germline, CDR1 is ENHRY and CDR2 SYGVKD. Trimming shortened V by 4 bases and J by 5 bases, and 3 bases separated the two germline ends. This CDR3 contains 11 residues. The CDR3 DNA follows: TGTGCCATCAGTGCCGACAATGAGCAGTTCTTC. It is translated as CAISADNEQFF.

The chain has TRBV7-9 and TRBJ2-2, with D unclear. Trimming removed 2 bases at V and 7 bases at J, with 11 bases between. The CDR3 totals 14 residues. Germline lookup yields CDR1 SEHNR and CDR2 FQNEAQ (reference sequence). CDR3 sequence: CASSLTLKDGELFF. Here the CDR3 DNA reads TGTGCCAGCAGCTTAACCTTAAAGGACGGGGAGCTGTTTTTT.

V usage is TRBV24-1 and J usage is TRBJ2-3; no definite D call. CDR1 is KGHDR and CDR2 is SFDVKD in the germline V gene. Trimming pared 3 bases from V and 1 base from J, leaving 7 bases between. This CDR3 comprises 14 residues. The CDR3 sequence: CATSDPRGTDTQYF. DNA for the CDR3: TGTGCCACCAGTGATCCTAGGGGCACAGATACGCAGTATTTT.

By its share, this clone is medium-sized. V and J are TRBV6-2 or TRBV6-3 and TRBJ2-3; no reliable D call. Germline CDR1 and CDR2: MNHEY and SVGEGT. Trimming pared 5 bases from V and 4 bases from J, leaving 10 bases between. This CDR3 has 13 amino acids. DNA of the CDR3: TGTGCCAGCAGTCGGACCGAGTCAGATACGCAGTATTTT. This translates into CASSRTESDTQYF.

The gene calls are TRBV28 and TRBJ2-1, with 8 bases identical to TRBD2. The V gene's germline CDR1 is MDHEN and CDR2 SYDVKM. Trimming removed 3 bases from V and 6 bases from J; junction bases left unmatched: 16. CDR3 length: 18 amino acids. CDR3 nucleotide sequence: TGTGCCAGCAGTTTCCGGGGTTGGCGGGGGGCTGTCGCCAATGAGCAGTTCTTC. Translating gives CASSFRGWRGAVANEQFF.

V usage is TRBV5-1 and J usage is TRBJ2-5, with 7 bases identical to TRBD2. Germline values: CDR1 SGHRS, CDR2 YFSETQ. With V trimmed by 0 bases and J by 2 bases, 4 bases remained unmatched. The CDR3 runs 15 residues. CDR3 sequence: CASSLEAGSQETQYF. Written as DNA, the CDR3 is TGCGCCAGCAGCTTGGAAGCGGGGTCGCAAGAGACCCAGTACTTC.